This T cell receptor beta chain was recovered during a study of CD8 T cells in ankylosing spondylitis. Regarding the study as a whole: From matched ankylosing spondylitis synovial fluid, disease-linked clones were reportedly recovered at significantly enriched levels. Ankylosing spondylitis blood appeared to be characterized by a TCR beta motif of several highly homologous variants. Prior literature has documented some motif variants in synovial fluid and blood from reactive arthritis.

This CDR3 has 16 amino acids. Per the germline V gene, CDR1 is DFQATT and CDR2 is SNEGSKA (reference sequence). About this clonotype: Its specificity is unknown.

The TCR beta libraries were generated through quantitative 5'-RACE incorporating molecular barcodes. TCRdb itself ran the 5' RACE reads through MiXCR, one entry per CDR3 protein. The sample includes 240,000 or so distinct CDR3 sequences, roughly 10% seen only once; the top ten take 6% to 7.5%. The specimen sequenced was blood, either unsorted or a sorted T cell fraction (not recorded which). The chain uses TRBV20-1 and TRBJ2-6, with D perhaps TRBD1 (6 bases). This sequence was found in a male donor with ankylosing spondylitis or in good health (not recorded which). Here the CDR3 reads CSVRGSLTSGANVLTF. As DNA, the CDR3 is TGCAGCGTTAGGGGGTCCCTTACCTCTGGGGCCAACGTCCTGACTTTC.